These T cell receptor beta chains were read from a single sample in a study of shared clonotypes between healthy human individuals. TCRdb's table, derived via immunoSEQ multiplex PCR, lists solely in-frame clones and lacks some. The table lists about 610,000 clones, about 96% of them singletons, with around 0.058% in the top ten. Sequencing was done on a sample of naive CD4+ T cells sorted from blood. These receptors were taken from a woman aged 30 to 39 in good health. Both conserved end residues are part of each CDR3. The D gene is left open where the match is weak. The listing skips clone size in some rows; elsewhere it reads once, few, many or a size class.

>TRBV11-2|NA|TRBD1|TRBJ1-2
CASSSLRTGTYGYTF
TGTGCCAGCAGCTCTCTTCGGACAGGTACCTATGGCTACACCTTC
>TRBV7-8|NA|TRBD1|TRBJ1-1
CASSLVGQGTTEAFF
TGTGCCAGCAGCTTAGTGGGACAGGGGACCACTGAAGCTTTCTTT
>TRBV5-1|NA|NA|TRBJ2-7
CASSLPIPYEQYF
TGCGCCAGCAGCTTGCCCATTCCCTACGAGCAGTACTTC
>TRBV11-2|NA|TRBD1|TRBJ1-2
CASSPGTGNYGYTF
TGTGCCAGCAGCCCGGGGACAGGGAACTATGGCTACACCTTC
>TRBV28|once|NA|TRBJ1-4
CASSLGRPNEKLFF
TGTGCCAGCAGTTTGGGCCGCCCTAATGAAAAACTGTTTTTT
>TRBV18|NA|NA|TRBJ2-1
CASSPPIANEQFF
TGTGCCAGCTCACCCCCCATAGCGAATGAGCAGTTCTTC
>TRBV13|NA|TRBD1|TRBJ2-1
CASSLQGVDNEQFF
TGTGCCAGCAGCTTACAGGGGGTAGACAATGAGCAGTTCTTC
>TRBV19|NA|NA|TRBJ1-5
CASRISTQPQHF
TGTGCCAGTAGAATAAGTACTCAGCCCCAGCATTTT
>TRBV27|NA|TRBD1|TRBJ1-4
CASSLSRGTATNEKLFF
TGTGCCAGCAGTTTATCCCGCGGGACAGCAACTAATGAAAAACTGTTTTTT
>TRBV6-5|once|TRBD1|TRBJ2-2
CASTSGQGAGELFF
TGTGCCAGCACCTCGGGACAGGGGGCCGGGGAGCTGTTTTTT
>TRBV19|NA|NA|TRBJ2-2
CASSDYRQGTGELFF
TGTGCCAGTAGTGACTATCGGCAGGGGACCGGGGAGCTGTTTTTT
>TRBV5-1|once|NA|TRBJ2-2
CASSFGPGELFF
TGCGCCAGCAGCTTTGGGCCCGGGGAGCTGTTTTTT
>TRBV2|NA|NA|TRBJ2-5
CASSAGTQYF
TGTGCCAGCAGTGCTGGGACCCAGTACTTC
>TRBV29-1|once|TRBD2|TRBJ2-1
CSVDGTSGYNEQFF
TGCAGCGTTGATGGGACTAGCGGCTACAATGAGCAGTTCTTC
>TRBV30|NA|TRBD2|TRBJ2-2
CAWRSLAGGPGGTGELFF
TGTGCCTGGAGAAGTCTAGCGGGAGGGCCAGGGGGGACCGGGGAGCTGTTTTTT
>TRBV6-5|NA|TRBD1|TRBJ1-5
CAGSVRQGQPQHF
TGTGCCGGCAGTGTCCGACAGGGACAGCCCCAGCATTTT
>TRBV27|NA|NA|TRBJ2-1
CASKPGGTENNEQFF
TGTGCCAGCAAACCAGGGGGGACAGAAAACAATGAGCAGTTCTTC
>TRBV27|NA|NA|TRBJ1-2
CASSRRTALMDGYTF
TGTGCCAGCAGCCGACGGACAGCCCTCATGGATGGCTACACCTTC
>TRBV7-2|NA|NA|TRBJ2-3
CASSLYLFTDTQYF
TGTGCCAGCAGCTTATACCTCTTCACAGATACGCAGTATTTT
>TRBV6-1|NA|TRBD1|TRBJ2-7
CAITTGGPYEQYF
TGTGCCATTACTACAGGGGGGCCCTACGAGCAGTACTTC
>TRBV5-1|once|NA|TRBJ2-6
CASSLNTGFSGANVLTF
TGCGCCAGCAGCTTAAATACGGGATTCTCTGGGGCCAACGTCCTGACTTTC
>TRBV10-3|NA|NA|TRBJ1-5
CAIRPGPHNQPQHF
TGTGCCATCAGGCCCGGGCCCCACAATCAGCCCCAGCATTTT
>TRBV5-4|NA|TRBD1|TRBJ1-2
CASTKTGAPYGYTF
TGTGCCAGCACAAAGACAGGGGCCCCTTATGGCTACACCTTC
>TRBV5-5|once|NA|TRBJ2-6
CASSRGSGANVLTF
TGTGCCAGCAGCAGAGGCTCTGGGGCCAACGTCCTGACTTTC
>TRBV6-5|NA|TRBD2|TRBJ2-2
CASSAGLAGGELFF
TGTGCCAGCAGCGCCGGACTAGCGGGCGGGGAGCTGTTTTTT
>TRBV4-1|NA|NA|TRBJ2-2
CASSHSTGGELFF
TGCGCCAGCAGCCACTCTACGGGGGGGGAGCTGTTTTTT
>TRBV28|NA|TRBD2|TRBJ2-7
CASSFVLAGGTVEQYF
TGTGCCAGCAGTTTTGTCTTAGCGGGAGGAACGGTCGAGCAGTACTTC
>TRBV28|NA|TRBD2|TRBJ2-3
CASSNSGRMDTQYF
TGTGCCAGCAGTAATAGCGGGAGAATGGATACGCAGTATTTT
>TRBV7-4|NA|TRBD1|TRBJ2-7
CASSKDRVSSYEQYF
TGTGCCAGCAGCAAGGACAGGGTAAGCTCCTACGAGCAGTACTTC
>TRBV28|NA|NA|TRBJ1-4
CASSLTAPGGEKLFF
TGTGCCAGCAGTTTGACAGCTCCCGGCGGGGAAAAACTGTTTTTT
>TRBV28|NA|TRBD1|TRBJ2-7
CASSLRDRRYEQYF
TGTGCCAGCAGTCTCCGGGACAGACGGTACGAGCAGTACTTC
>TRBV5-1|NA|NA|TRBJ2-1
CASSLEWNEQFF
TGCGCCAGCAGCTTGGAATGGAATGAGCAGTTCTTC
>TRBV6-5|NA|TRBD1|TRBJ1-6
CASSYSPGQVRPLHF
TGTGCCAGCAGTTACTCGCCGGGACAGGTTCGTCCCCTCCACTTT
>TRBV28|NA|NA|TRBJ2-3
CASALATGVANTDTQYF
TGTGCCAGCGCACTAGCCACTGGGGTAGCGAACACAGATACGCAGTATTTT
>TRBV5-1|NA|NA|TRBJ1-5
CASRRDSNQPQHF
TGCGCCAGCAGGAGGGATAGCAATCAGCCCCAGCATTTT
>TRBV7-2|once|NA|TRBJ2-7
CASSFGATEQYF
TGTGCCAGCAGCTTTGGAGCGACCGAGCAGTACTTC
>TRBV5-1|NA|TRBD2|TRBJ2-5
CASSPGLAGVVETQYF
TGCGCCAGCAGCCCCGGACTAGCGGGAGTAGTGGAGACCCAGTACTTC
>TRBV11-2|NA|TRBD1|TRBJ1-4
CASSRGQGGEKLFF
TGTGCCAGCAGCCGGGGACAGGGAGGTGAAAAACTGTTTTTT
>TRBV19|NA|TRBD1|TRBJ2-2
CASSPKTGGFGELFF
TGTGCCAGTAGTCCTAAGACAGGGGGCTTCGGGGAGCTGTTTTTT
>TRBV28|once|NA|TRBJ1-6
CASSLSPMGSPLHF
TGTGCCAGCAGTTTATCCCCCATGGGTTCACCCCTCCACTTT
>TRBV10-1|NA|NA|TRBJ2-5
CASSAGATRDF
TGCGCCAGCAGTGCAGGGGCTACCAGGGACTTC
>TRBV11-2|NA|TRBD2|TRBJ2-5
CASSLDLPGGETQYF
TGTGCCAGCAGCTTAGATCTCCCGGGAGGCGAGACCCAGTACTTC
>TRBV4-1|once|TRBD2|TRBJ2-1
CASSHPSPLAALKPYNEQFF
TGCGCCAGCAGCCACCCTTCTCCACTAGCGGCCTTAAAGCCCTACAATGAGCAGTTCTTC
>TRBV5-4|NA|NA|TRBJ2-1
CASSVGTTQGNEQFF
TGTGCCAGCAGCGTCGGGACTACCCAGGGGAATGAGCAGTTCTTC
>TRBV28|NA|TRBD2|TRBJ2-3
CASSSGVTDTQYF
TGTGCCAGCAGTAGCGGGGTCACAGATACGCAGTATTTT
>TRBV2|NA|NA|TRBJ2-2
CASRVLAGELFF
TGTGCCAGCAGGGTATTGGCCGGGGAGCTGTTTTTT
>TRBV28|NA|NA|TRBJ1-1
CASSSPHWNTEAFF
TGTGCCAGCAGTTCGCCCCATTGGAACACTGAAGCTTTCTTT
>TRBV28|NA|NA|TRBJ1-2
CASSLAGHGYTF
TGTGCCAGCAGTTTAGCCGGGCATGGCTACACCTTC
>TRBV7-3|NA|NA|TRBJ2-2
CASSSRGRNTGELFF
TGTGCCAGCAGCTCCAGGGGTCGGAACACCGGGGAGCTGTTTTTT
>TRBV4-1|NA|TRBD1|TRBJ2-5
CASSQDSATGGAETQYF
TGCGCCAGCAGCCAAGATTCCGCGACAGGGGGAGCAGAGACCCAGTACTTC